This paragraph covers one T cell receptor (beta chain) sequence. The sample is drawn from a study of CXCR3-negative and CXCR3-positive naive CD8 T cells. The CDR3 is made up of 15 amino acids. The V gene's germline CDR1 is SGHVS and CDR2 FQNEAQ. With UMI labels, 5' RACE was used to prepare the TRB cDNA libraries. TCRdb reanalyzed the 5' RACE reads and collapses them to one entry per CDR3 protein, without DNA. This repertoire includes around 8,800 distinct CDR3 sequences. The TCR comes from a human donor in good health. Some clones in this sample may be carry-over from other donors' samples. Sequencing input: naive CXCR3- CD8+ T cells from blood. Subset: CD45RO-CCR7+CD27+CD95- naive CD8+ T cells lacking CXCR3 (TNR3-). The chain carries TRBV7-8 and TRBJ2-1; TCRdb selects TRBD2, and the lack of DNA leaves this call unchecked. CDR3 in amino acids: CASSHTSGSHNEQFF.